This TCR beta chain was found in a study of early T cells in non-severe SARS-CoV-2 infection. About the research overall: Chains were unpaired, as sequencing was done on bulk RNA from unsorted whole blood.

The V gene end was trimmed by 5 bases and the J gene end by 4 bases; junction bases not matched to a gene: 7. There are 16 residues in the CDR3. The germline V gene has CDR1 SGDLS and CDR2 YYNGEE. This clonotype was detected only a few times. One entry per CDR3 protein results from TCRdb running MiXCR on the 5' RACE reads. The sample lists 98,000 or so distinct CDR3 sequences, approximately 11% occurring once. Sequenced: whole blood. The gene calls are TRBV9 and TRBJ2-3; 13 nucleotides align to TRBD2. The sequence was obtained from an adult who was a healthcare worker with PCR-confirmed SARS-CoV-2 infection or an uninfected control (not recorded which). CDR3 DNA: TGTGCCAGCAGTGCTACTAGCGGGGGGGCCGCAGATACGCAGTATTTT. Residues: CASSATSGGAADTQYF.